This T cell receptor beta chain appears in the sequencing data of a study of blood T cell repertoires in COVID-19. Germline V lookup: CDR1 MDHEN, CDR2 SYDVKM. CDR3 length equals 14 residues. V was clipped by 6 bases and J by 6 bases, with 15 bases between them. The protocol was immunoSEQ multiplex PCR, while the TCRdb copy is restricted to in-frame clones and leaves out a portion. The data hold approximately 150,000 clones, with around 74% observed a single time. The clonotype comes from a woman aged 55 to 70 with COVID-19, enrolled during active disease. The sequencing sample was made of peripheral blood. The V and J genes are TRBV28 and TRBJ2-1; TRBD1 might be the D (5 bases). The chain's CDR3 is CASSRRGHGNEQFF. DNA of the CDR3: TGTGCCAGCAGCCGGCGCGGACACGGCAATGAGCAGTTCTTC.